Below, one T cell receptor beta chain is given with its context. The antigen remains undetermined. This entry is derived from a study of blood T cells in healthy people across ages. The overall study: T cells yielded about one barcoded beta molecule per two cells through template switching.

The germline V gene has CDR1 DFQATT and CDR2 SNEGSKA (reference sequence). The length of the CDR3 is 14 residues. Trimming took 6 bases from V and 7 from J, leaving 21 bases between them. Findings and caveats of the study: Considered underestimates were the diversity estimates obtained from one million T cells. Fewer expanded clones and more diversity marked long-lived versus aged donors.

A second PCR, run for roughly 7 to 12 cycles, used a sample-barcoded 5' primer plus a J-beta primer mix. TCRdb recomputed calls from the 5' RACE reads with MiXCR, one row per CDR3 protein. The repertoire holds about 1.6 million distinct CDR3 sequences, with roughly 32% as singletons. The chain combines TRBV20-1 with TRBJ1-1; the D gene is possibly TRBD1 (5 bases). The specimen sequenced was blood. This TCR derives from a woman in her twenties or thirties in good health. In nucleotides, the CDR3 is TGCAGTGCCCCGAGAGGAGGGGAAGCTAGTGAAGCTTTCTTT. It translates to CSAPRGGEASEAFF.